The source of this T cell receptor (beta chain) is a study of blood T cell repertoires in COVID-19. Study as a whole: Nucleic acid was either cDNA or gDNA, and it came from T cells, B-cell-depleted T cells, or PBMCs.

This CDR3 spans 14 amino acids. Germline V gene sequence: CDR1 SGHRS, CDR2 YFSETQ. Trimming cost V 4 bases and J 2 bases, with 11 bases left between them. TCRdb's table, derived via immunoSEQ multiplex PCR, lists solely in-frame clones and lacks some. Of approximately 110,000 clones listed, about 74% are singletons. The TCR was taken from an elderly man with COVID-19, enrolled during active disease. V is TRBV5-1 and J is TRBJ2-3; D remains unclear. The specimen sequenced was peripheral blood. CDR3 nucleotide sequence: TGCGCCAGCAGCCGAGGCCCAGCCACAGATACGCAGTATTTT. It codes for CASSRGPATDTQYF.